Given below is one T cell receptor beta chain in context. There is no known antigen for this receptor. There are no base qualities to consult, and no much larger clone falls within one base. Genomic DNA was extracted from the FACS-sorted cells, and the TCRbeta chains were sequenced by the commercial immunoSEQ service. For the original study's pipeline: ImmunoSEQ Analyzer software v3.0 and R v3.5.1 were used to analyze the repertoire data. Only productive rearrangements were analyzed, because sequences with stop codons or out-of-frame rearrangements were removed. The sequencing provider supplied the metrics for Simpson diversity, Shannon entropy, CDR3 length and nucleotide addition. Based on frequency, clonotypes were placed into dominant, sub-dominant, low or lowest abundance groups, and clonotypes under 0.1% were left out of most analyses. A CDR3 amino acid clonotype was called public if the clonotype appeared in at least two subjects at a cumulative frequency of at least 0.5%. TCRdb retrieved this table from immuneACCESS and kept in-frame rearrangements only. Not all clones are present; in checked studies, unresolved V genes account for under half, and no reason is known for the remainder. Clone size and V and J calls were adopted from that table, with D and trimming inferred from the DNA. The sample table shows around 36,000 clones, and over 75% are seen once. Roughly 11% of the sample is in the top ten clones.

These data belong to a study of CD8 T cells in acute hepatitis C reinfection (dated by TCRdb to 2020 to 2023). With respect to the entire study: Both during acute infection and after viral clearance, the study profiled the TCRbeta repertoire of CD8+ T cells that were specific for the HCV NS3-1073 epitope. Several spontaneous resolvers contributed paired acute and follow-up samples.

The paper's findings and limits, for the study overall: It was rare for CDR3 sequences to be shared with other epitopes, and exact matching may have been limited by differing sequencing approaches. Some 12 public clonotypes were found regardless of outcome, and V04-02/J02-02 was used by one public clonotype. All groups preferentially used the TRBV04 and TRBV06 gene families, and overrepresentation in the naive pool did not explain this preferential usage. Diversity in the NS3-1073 specific repertoires was high, and no significant differences in diversity emerged among acute resolver, follow-up resolver and acute chronic samples. Because bulk sequencing covered only the TCRbeta chain, the alphabeta pairing of public clonotypes could not be determined. No follow-up repertoires were available for chronically infected subjects, since NS3-1073 specific cells were too rare to be sorted.

The CDR3, cysteine through phenylalanine, is 13 amino acids long. This entry keeps only the CDR3 DNA: 39 bases, framed from base 1. CDR1 SGDLS and CDR2 YYNGEE are derived from the germline V gene. Cut back by 0 bases and 6 bases, the V and J ends lie 9 bases apart. This sample's time point label indicates: naive CD8 control sorted from an acute-time-point sample. Enrolled in the Montreal Hepatitis C Cohort (HEPCO) in Canada, the donors were people who inject drugs, and these donors were followed every 3 months. Acute primary HCV infection was defined as a positive HCV RNA or antibody test after a negative test within the previous 24 weeks. Antibodies against CD3, CD8 and CD45RO were used for surface staining, and dead cells were excluded with an aqua fixable dye. The cohort comprised fewer than 10 spontaneous resolvers, defined by HCV RNA clearance within 24 weeks. Frozen stocks of peripheral blood mononuclear cells were first thawed, after which negative isolation of CD8+ T cells was carried out using the MACS CD8+ T cell Isolation Kit. Sorting of the cells was done on a BD FACSAria II cell sorter.

The sample was naive CD8+ T cells from PBMCs. This sample's cell subset or site label indicates: sorted total naive CD45RO-negative CD8+ T cells. Here the chain combines TRBV9 and TRBJ1-1; a tentative D match to TRBD1 spans 5 bases. The TCR sequence derives from a woman aged 18-29 years who spontaneously cleared hepatitis C infection. The CDR3: CASSVEGSAEAFF. The nucleotides read TGTGCCAGCAGCGTAGAGGGGAGCGCTGAAGCTTTCTTT.